This TCR beta chain was recorded in a study of blood T cell repertoires in COVID-19. Looking at the study overall: Italy, Spain and the United States were the sources of the convalescent and acute COVID-19 samples. PBMCs, B-cell-depleted T cells, or T cells were the source of the cDNA or gDNA that made up the material.

In the original processing: Scientists estimated how many nucleated cells there were by amplifying reference gene primers. The data were produced by immunoSEQ multiplex PCR, yet TCRdb's version contains in-frame clones alone and is incomplete. The DNA gave D and trimming, while V, J and clone size come from that table. The sample consists of about 210,000 clones, around four fifths of them appearing once. V lost 2 bases to trimming and J lost 4 bases; unmatched junction nucleotides: 7. The CDR3 is 15 residues long. Germline CDR1 is MDHEN and CDR2 is SYDVKM. This clone was detected once. Seattle-derived patients entered the study during active infection and were followed longitudinally.

The specimen was peripheral blood. The chain is built from TRBV28 and TRBJ1-2; 7 nucleotides match TRBD1. The sequence was collected from a woman between 65 and 79 years old with COVID-19, enrolled during active disease. The CDR3 coding sequence is TGTGCCAGCAGTTTACCGACAGGGACCGTCTATGGCTACACCTTC. It codes for CASSLPTGTVYGYTF.